This T cell receptor (beta chain) was captured in a study of control samples from healthy donors and cancer patients. TCRdb's table, derived via immunoSEQ multiplex PCR, lists solely in-frame clones and lacks some. Among 150,000 or so clones, around 94% were seen once, and the ten largest hold around 14%. From germline, CDR1 is MDHEN and CDR2 SYDVKM. This CDR3 spans 13 amino acids. V was shortened by 6 bases and J by 9 bases, with 15 bases between the two germline ends. Sequencing was carried out using blood. The sequence derives from a man aged 35-49 years in good health. The chain carries TRBV28 and TRBJ1-5; D remains ambiguous. The CDR3 spells CASRPPSTRPQHF. The CDR3 coding sequence is TGTGCCAGCAGGCCCCCGAGCACCAGGCCCCAGCATTTT.